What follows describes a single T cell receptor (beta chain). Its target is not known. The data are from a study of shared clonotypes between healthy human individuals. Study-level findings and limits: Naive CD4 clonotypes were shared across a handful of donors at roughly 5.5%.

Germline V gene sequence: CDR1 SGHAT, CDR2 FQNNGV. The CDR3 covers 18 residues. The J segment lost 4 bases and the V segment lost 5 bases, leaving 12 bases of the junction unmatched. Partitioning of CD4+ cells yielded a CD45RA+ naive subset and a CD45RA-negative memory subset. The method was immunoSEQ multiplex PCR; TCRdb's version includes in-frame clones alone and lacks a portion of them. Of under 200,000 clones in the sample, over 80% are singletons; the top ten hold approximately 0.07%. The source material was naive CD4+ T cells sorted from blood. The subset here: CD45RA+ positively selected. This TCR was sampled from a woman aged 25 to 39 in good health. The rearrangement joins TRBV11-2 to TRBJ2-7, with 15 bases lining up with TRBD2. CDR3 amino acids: CASSPSLGLAGGGYEQYF. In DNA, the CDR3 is TGTGCCAGCAGCCCATCACTGGGACTAGCGGGAGGTGGTTACGAGCAGTACTTC.